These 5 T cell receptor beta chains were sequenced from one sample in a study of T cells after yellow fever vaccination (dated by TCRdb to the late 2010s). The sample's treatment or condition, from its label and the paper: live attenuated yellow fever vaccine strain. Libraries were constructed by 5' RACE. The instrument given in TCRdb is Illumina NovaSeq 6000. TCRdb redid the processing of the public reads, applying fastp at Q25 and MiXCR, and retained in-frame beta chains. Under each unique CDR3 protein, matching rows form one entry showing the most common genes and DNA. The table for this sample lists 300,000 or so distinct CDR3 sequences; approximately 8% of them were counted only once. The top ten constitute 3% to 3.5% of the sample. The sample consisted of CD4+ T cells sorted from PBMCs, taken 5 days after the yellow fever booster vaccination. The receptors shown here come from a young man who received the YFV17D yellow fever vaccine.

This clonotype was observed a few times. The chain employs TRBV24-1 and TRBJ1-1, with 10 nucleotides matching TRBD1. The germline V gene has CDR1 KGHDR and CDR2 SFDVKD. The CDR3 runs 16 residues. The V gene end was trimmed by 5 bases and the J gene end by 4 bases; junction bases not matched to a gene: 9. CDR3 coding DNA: TGTGCCACCAGTGCGGCCGGGACAGGGGATGGCACTGAAGCTTTCTTT. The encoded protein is CATSAAGTGDGTEAFF.

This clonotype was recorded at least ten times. The DNA of the CDR3 is TGTGCCACCAGCAGAGATCAGCGCCCAGATACGCAGTATTTT. Translation gives CATSRDQRPDTQYF. J is TRBJ2-3 and V is TRBV15; no clear D. This CDR3 comprises 14 residues. V was cut by 0 bases and J by 4 bases, with 8 bases left in between. CDR1 and CDR2 from the germline V gene are LNHNV and YYDKDF (reference sequence). Full variable domain (remainder filled in from reference TRBV15 and TRBJ2-3): DAMVIQNPRYQVTQFGKPVTLSCSQTLNHNVMYWYQQKSSQAPKLLFHYYDKDFNNEADTPDNFQSRRPNTSFCFLDIRSPGLGDTAMYLCATSRDQRPDTQYFGPGTRLTVL.

In DNA form, the CDR3 reads TGTGCCAGCAGCTTAGTGTGGGGGGACTCACCCCTCCACTTT. Amino acid sequence: CASSLVWGDSPLHF. The V gene is TRBV7-2, the J gene TRBJ1-6; D perhaps matches TRBD1 (5 bases). The germline V gene encodes CDR1 SGHTA and CDR2 FQGNSA. The CDR3 has 14 residues. V was trimmed by 1 base and J by 10 bases, leaving 11 bases between them.

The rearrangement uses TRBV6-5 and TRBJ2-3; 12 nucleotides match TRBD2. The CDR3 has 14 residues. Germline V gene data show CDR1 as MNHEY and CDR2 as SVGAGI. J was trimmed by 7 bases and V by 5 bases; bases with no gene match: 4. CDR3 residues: CASSPSGGANTQYF. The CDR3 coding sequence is TGTGCCAGCAGTCCTAGCGGGGGGGCAAATACGCAGTATTTT.

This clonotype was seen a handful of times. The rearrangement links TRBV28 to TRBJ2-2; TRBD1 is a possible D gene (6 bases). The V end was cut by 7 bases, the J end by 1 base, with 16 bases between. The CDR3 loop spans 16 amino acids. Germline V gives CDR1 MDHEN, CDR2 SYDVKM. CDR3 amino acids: CASTSRDRMNTGELFF. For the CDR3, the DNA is TGTGCCAGCACCTCCCGTGACAGGATGAACACCGGGGAGCTGTTTTTT.